Below, 25 T cell receptor beta chains from the same sample are listed, as sequenced in a study of shared clonotypes between healthy human individuals. Measured with immunoSEQ multiplex PCR; TCRdb has only the in-frame clones, and not every one. The repertoire holds about 480,000 clones, with roughly 79% as singletons. Sequenced input: PBMCs. The source is a woman aged 35 to 49 in good health. Some clones in this sample may be carry-over from other donors' samples.

This chain joins TRBV11-2 and TRBJ2-1; the D gene is possibly TRBD2 (6 bases). V was shortened by 2 bases and J by 2 bases, with 10 bases between the two germline ends. CDR1 SGHAT and CDR2 FQNNGV come from the germline V gene. This CDR3 is built from 15 residues. The CDR3, as DNA: TGTGCCAGCAGCTTATTAGGCGGGGCCTACAATGAGCAGTTCTTC. Translation: CASSLLGGAYNEQFF.

This chain uses TRBV18 with TRBJ2-3; the match to TRBD2 covers 8 bases. J was trimmed by 3 bases and V by 6 bases; bases with no gene match: 8. The CDR3 covers 15 residues. The germline gives CDR1 KGHSH, CDR2 LQKENI. CDR3 protein: CASSPPRLATDTQYF. In nucleotides, the CDR3 is TGTGCCAGCTCCCCGCCGAGACTAGCGACAGATACGCAGTATTTT.

This clone was seen only a few times. This chain connects TRBV7-3 to TRBJ1-1; D may be TRBD1 (6 bases). The CDR3 extends over 19 amino acids. CDR1 and CDR2 from the germline V gene are SGHTA and FQGTGA. The V gene lost 1 base and the J gene lost 1 base, with 22 bases spanning the gap. CDR3 residues: CASSLRGGGPTGTNTEAFF. CDR3 in DNA: TGTGCCAGCAGCTTAAGGGGCGGGGGCCCGACTGGTACGAACACTGAAGCTTTCTTT.

This clone was found a few times. The chain has TRBV28 and TRBJ1-1, with a possible D match to TRBD1 (5 bases). V shed 6 bases and J shed 7 bases, with 9 bases lying between them. Germline-derived CDR1 and CDR2 are MDHEN and SYDVKM. The CDR3 contains 11 residues. The CDR3 loop is CASRYRSEAFF. CDR3 sequence (DNA): TGTGCCAGCAGGTACAGGAGTGAAGCTTTCTTT.

V usage is TRBV4-3 and J usage is TRBJ2-3, with D maybe TRBD2 (5 bases). Germline V lookup: CDR1 LGHNA, CDR2 YSLEER. V shed 0 bases and J shed 3 bases, with 16 bases lying between them. This CDR3 contains 17 residues. CDR3 nucleotides: TGCGCCAGCAGCCAAGATTGGGCTAGCCGAGGGACAGATACGCAGTATTTT. This sequence encodes CASSQDWASRGTDTQYF.

Turning to this clone: Other DNA sequences in this specimen translate into the identical CDR3. The chain recombines TRBV7-9 with TRBJ2-3; 9 nucleotides agree with TRBD2. CDR1 is SEHNR, CDR2 FQNEAQ, per germline (reference sequence). This CDR3 region has 15 residues. The V segment lost 1 base and the J segment 3 bases; nucleotides outside the gene matches: 2. The CDR3 is CASSLGLAETDTQYF. The CDR3 DNA follows: TGTGCCAGCAGCTTAGGACTAGCGGAAACAGATACGCAGTATTTT.

The rearrangement uses TRBV29-1 and TRBJ2-1; D might be TRBD2 (6 bases). The germline V gene has CDR1 SQVTM and CDR2 ANQGSEA. The CDR3 covers 14 residues. The V gene lost 6 bases and the J gene lost 4 bases, with 16 bases spanning the gap. In nucleotides, the CDR3 is TGCAGCGTGGCGCCGGGACTTCTTTACAATGAGCAGTTCTTC. Translation: CSVAPGLLYNEQFF.

This clone appeared a few times. The sample carries other DNA sequences with the same CDR3. The chain links TRBV18 to TRBJ1-1; D may be TRBD1 (6 bases). Trimming cost V 3 bases and J 1 base, with 6 bases left between them. The CDR3 extends over 13 amino acids. The germline V gene has CDR1 KGHSH and CDR2 LQKENI. CDR3 DNA sequence: TGTGCCAGCTCACCGGGACAGAACACTGAAGCTTTCTTT. Translation: CASSPGQNTEAFF.

The V and J genes are TRBV6-1 and TRBJ1-4; tentatively, D is TRBD1 (6 bases). CDR1 is MNHNS, CDR2 SASEGT, per germline. The CDR3 spans 17 residues. V gave up 2 bases and J gave up 0 bases, with 13 bases separating them. This CDR3 reads CASSERGGPATNEKLFF. The CDR3 region has the DNA TGTGCCAGCAGTGAACGGGGGGGGCCCGCAACTAATGAAAAACTGTTTTTT.

The chain has TRBV5-1 and TRBJ2-3; 11 positions match TRBD2. The germline V gene has CDR1 SGHRS and CDR2 YFSETQ. V shed 0 bases, J shed 8 bases, and the junction held 5 bases outside the gene matches. The CDR3 runs 15 residues. The CDR3 protein is CASSLVPSGRTTQYF. Written as DNA, the CDR3 is TGCGCCAGCAGCTTGGTCCCTAGCGGGAGGACTACGCAGTATTTT.

V is TRBV6-1 and J is TRBJ2-1; no definite D call. The CDR3 is made up of 15 amino acids. The germline CDR1 and CDR2 sequences are MNHNS and SASEGT. The V end lost 6 bases, the J end lost 0 bases, and 12 bases lay between the germline ends. The CDR3 is CASRVATSSYNEQFF. DNA for the CDR3: TGTGCCAGCAGGGTAGCTACCAGCTCCTACAATGAGCAGTTCTTC.

The chain recombines TRBV2 with TRBJ2-2; D may correspond to TRBD1 or TRBD2 (6 bases each). CDR1 SNHLY and CDR2 FYNNEI come from the germline V gene. This CDR3 spans 14 amino acids. V shed 10 bases and J shed 6 bases, with 18 bases lying between them. The CDR3: CAIERGGKAGELFF. CDR3 DNA: TGTGCCATCGAAAGAGGGGGGAAAGCCGGGGAGCTGTTTTTT. The full variable domain, rest sourced from reference TRBV2 and TRBJ2-2, is EPEVTQTPSHQVTQMGQEVILRCVPISNHLYFYWYRQILGQKVEFLVSFYNNEISEKSEIFDDQFSVERPDGSNFTLKIRSTKLEDSAMYFCAIERGGKAGELFFGEGSRLTVL.

The chain has TRBV10-3 and TRBJ2-7; 14 bases align to TRBD2. The CDR3 is 13 residues long. The V gene end was trimmed by 6 bases and the J gene end by 9 bases; junction bases not matched to a gene: 4. The germline V gene has CDR1 ENHRY and CDR2 SYGVKD. CDR3 sequence: CAIRGTSGRGQYF. As DNA, the CDR3 is TGTGCCATCAGGGGGACTAGCGGGAGAGGGCAGTACTTC.

This chain links TRBV10-2 with TRBJ2-1; 13 bases are shared with TRBD2. With V trimmed by 7 bases and J by 10 bases, 7 bases remained unmatched. The CDR3 runs 14 residues. Germline values: CDR1 WSHSY, CDR2 SAAADI. This chain's CDR3 is CASKAGTSGAEQFF. The CDR3, as DNA: TGCGCCAGCAAAGCCGGGACTAGCGGGGCGGAGCAGTTCTTC.

The chain combines TRBV11-2 with TRBJ1-5; no clear D. Per germline, CDR1 SGHAT and CDR2 FQNNGV. The length of the CDR3 is 19 residues. V dropped 1 base and J dropped 3 bases, with 22 bases sitting between them. The CDR3 coding sequence is TGTGCCAGCAGCTTAGTAATTGAGGCAGACCCCTACTACAATCAGCCCCAGCATTTT. It is translated as CASSLVIEADPYYNQPQHF.

V and J are TRBV6-6 and TRBJ1-1; maybe TRBD1 (5 bases). V was pared by 6 bases and J by 9 bases, with 17 bases between. Germline assignment: CDR1 MNHNY and CDR2 SVGAGI (reference sequence). The CDR3 has 13 residues. CDR3 amino acids: CASSSEPGRKAFF. The CDR3 nucleotides read TGTGCCAGCAGCAGTGAGCCAGGGCGGAAAGCTTTCTTT.

The rearrangement uses TRBV28 and TRBJ2-7; TRBD1 matches 9 bases. The ends lost 5 bases at V and 6 bases at J; junction bases unmatched: 8. CDR3 length: 14 amino acids. Per germline, CDR1 MDHEN and CDR2 SYDVKM. The CDR3 DNA sequence: TGTGCCAGCAGTCCCGGGGACAGGGTGCGCGAGCAGTACTTC. This gives the protein CASSPGDRVREQYF. Drawing the rest from reference TRBV28 and TRBJ2-7, the complete variable domain is DVKVTQSSRYLVKRTGEKVFLECVQDMDHENMFWYRQDPGLGLRLIYFSYDVKMKEKGDIPEGYSVSREKKERFSLILESASTNQTSMYLCASSPGDRVREQYFGPGTRLTVT.

DNA of the CDR3: TGTGCCAGCAGTCGTAGCGGGAGGGCGGCTAGCACAGATACGCAGTATTTT. Amino acids: CASSRSGRAASTDTQYF. V gene TRBV2 combines with J gene TRBJ2-3; TRBD2 matches at 11 bases. Trimming removed 5 bases from V and 0 bases from J; junction bases left unmatched: 7. Germline V gene sequence: CDR1 SNHLY, CDR2 FYNNEI. The CDR3 is made up of 17 amino acids.

The V and J genes are TRBV5-1 and TRBJ2-3; TRBD2 matches at 9 bases. Germline V gene data show CDR1 as SGHRS and CDR2 as YFSETQ. The CDR3 covers 17 residues. Trimming took 4 bases from V and 2 from J; bases not matched to a gene: 11. The CDR3 is CASSPPRTSATTDTQYF. In nucleotides, the CDR3 is TGCGCCAGCAGCCCCCCCAGGACTAGCGCAACCACAGATACGCAGTATTTT.

V usage is TRBV28 and J usage is TRBJ1-5; D unresolved. CDR3 length: 15 amino acids. With 5 bases removed from V and 9 bases from J, the gap between germline ends came to 20 bases. Germline V gene lookup returns CDR1 MDHEN and CDR2 SYDVKM. CDR3 in DNA: TGTGCCAGCAGTCCGCCGGGCAGGTCTTGGTGGCCCCAGCATTTT. This sequence encodes CASSPPGRSWWPQHF. The full variable domain, its missing parts supplied by reference TRBV28 and TRBJ1-5, is DVKVTQSSRYLVKRTGEKVFLECVQDMDHENMFWYRQDPGLGLRLIYFSYDVKMKEKGDIPEGYSVSREKKERFSLILESASTNQTSMYLCASSPPGRSWWPQHFGDGTRLSIL.

The chain joins TRBV9 to TRBJ1-1, with D tentatively TRBD1 (5 bases). The CDR3 is made up of 14 amino acids. Looked up from germline, CDR1 is SGDLS and CDR2 is YYNGEE. V shed 6 bases and J shed 0 bases, with 12 bases lying between them. DNA of the CDR3: TGTGCCAGCACCCCGCGGGGGATGAACACTGAAGCTTTCTTT. Translated, it gives CASTPRGMNTEAFF.

In DNA, the CDR3 is TGTGCCACCAGCAGTCCCCCGGGACAGCTTAATGAAAAACTGTTTTTT. Its translation is CATSSPPGQLNEKLFF. V usage is TRBV15 and J usage is TRBJ1-4; 7 nucleotides align to TRBD1. CDR3 length: 16 amino acids. V shed 3 bases and J 4 bases; nucleotides not matched to a gene: 8. The germline V gene has CDR1 LNHNV and CDR2 YYDKDF (reference sequence).

The V gene is TRBV6-1, the J gene TRBJ2-4; no firm D call. The CDR3 totals 15 residues. Trimming removed 2 bases from V and 15 bases from J, with 23 bases in between. Per germline, CDR1 MNHNS and CDR2 SASEGT. The CDR3 loop reads CASSERVTARVVAYF. The CDR3 DNA reads as TGTGCCAGCAGTGAAAGGGTGACGGCCCGAGTAGTAGCGTACTTC.

The chain is built from TRBV28 and TRBJ2-1; possibly TRBD1 for D (5 bases). The CDR3 has 14 residues. Trimming stripped 3 bases from V and 5 bases from J, with 11 bases between. Looked up from germline, CDR1 is MDHEN and CDR2 is SYDVKM. The CDR3 DNA reads as TGTGCCAGCAGTTTGCCCCCAGGGAACAATGAGCAGTTCTTC. Translated, it gives CASSLPPGNNEQFF.

The CDR3 DNA reads as TGTGCCAGCAGCGCGAGACTCGGGGGGACCGGGGAGCTGTTTTTT. Encoded protein: CASSARLGGTGELFF. This rearrangement joins TRBV14 to TRBJ2-2, with 7 bases identical to TRBD2. Germline V gene sequence: CDR1 SGHDN, CDR2 FVKESK. Losses at the gene ends were 5 bases for V and 5 bases for J; bases not matched to a gene: 8. The CDR3 runs to 15 residues.